Given below is one T cell receptor beta chain in context. This sample was taken from a study of blood T cell repertoires in COVID-19. Study details: Acute and convalescent COVID-19 samples came from the United States, Italy and Spain. Nucleic acid was either cDNA or gDNA, and it came from T cells, B-cell-depleted T cells, or PBMCs.

With 1 base clipped from V and 5 bases from J, the junction kept 7 bases outside the gene matches. This CDR3 has 15 amino acids. The germline gives CDR1 SGHDN, CDR2 FVKESK. As handled by the study authors: Nucleated cell number was recorded as an estimate derived from reference gene primer amplification. Profiled with immunoSEQ multiplex PCR; TCRdb holds only in-frame clones, not every one. That table furnishes V, J and clone size, whereas the DNA furnished D and trimming. The sample gives 95,000 to 100,000 clones, about 85% of which show up once; around 2% is in the top ten. Sequencing input: peripheral blood. This receptor was taken from a woman aged 70-85 years with active or convalescent COVID-19. The chain has TRBV14 and TRBJ1-2; TRBD1 aligns across 7 bases. CDR3 in amino acids: CASSQGLTGTYGYTF. CDR3 DNA sequence: TGTGCCAGCAGCCAAGGCTTGACAGGGACGTATGGCTACACCTTC. Complete variable domain (other parts from reference TRBV14 and TRBJ1-2): EAGVTQFPSHSVIEKGQTVTLRCDPISGHDNLYWYRRVMGKEIKFLLHFVKESKQDESGMPNNRFLAERTGGTYSTLKVQPAELEDSGVYFCASSQGLTGTYGYTFGSGTRLTVV.